The TCR beta chain described here comes from a study of PD-L1 blockade in urothelial cancer. Repertoires were generated with immunoSEQ multiplex PCR, while TCRdb's copy carries only in-frame clones and drops some. In the table there are about 52,000 clones, 75% to 90% of which are singletons. Time point here: pretreatment peripheral blood. Enrolled patients showed locally advanced or metastatic urothelial carcinoma. The TCR sequence derives from a man in his fifties with urothelial cancer. Source: PBMCs, taken around atezolizumab (anti-PD-L1) treatment.

The CDR3, as DNA: TGTGCCAGCAGCTTAGTGACTAGCCAAGAGACCCAGTACTTC. This gives the protein CASSLVTSQETQYF. The chain links TRBV7-9 to TRBJ2-5, with D tentatively TRBD2 (6 bases). With 1 base removed from V and 1 base from J, the gap between germline ends came to 7 bases. The CDR3 is made up of 14 amino acids. Per the germline V gene, CDR1 is SEHNR and CDR2 is FQNEAQ (reference sequence).